This passage covers 13 T cell receptor beta chains from one sample sequenced in a study of cytomegalovirus exposure and HLA in healthy donors. 60 Vbeta and 13 Jbeta primers were used in PCR. Sequencing was performed with immunoSEQ multiplex PCR; in TCRdb, only in-frame clones are kept and a portion is missing. The sample lists about 150,000 clones, approximately 68% occurring once. Sequencing was carried out using PBMCs. These receptors were obtained from a man aged 55 to 70 in good health and CMV-seronegative.

The chain combines TRBV19 with TRBJ2-1, with 14 bases fitting TRBD2. V lost 5 bases to trimming and J lost 2 bases; unmatched junction nucleotides: 11. The CDR3 loop spans 19 amino acids. The V gene's germline CDR1 is LNHDA and CDR2 SQIVND (reference sequence). Written as DNA, the CDR3 is TGTGCCAGTAGTTTGTGGGGGACTAGCGGGAGTAGTACCTACAATGAGCAGTTCTTC. It yields the protein CASSLWGTSGSSTYNEQFF.

The J gene is TRBJ2-1, the V gene TRBV5-1; 8 bases fit TRBD2. V dropped 5 bases and J dropped 4; count of bases not matched to a gene: 2. Germline values: CDR1 SGHRS, CDR2 YFSETQ. The CDR3 contains 13 residues. CDR3 residues: CASRLAEYNEQFF. The CDR3 bases are TGCGCCAGCAGACTAGCGGAATACAATGAGCAGTTCTTC.

This chain uses TRBV28 with TRBJ2-6, with 7 positions matching TRBD2. Germline values: CDR1 MDHEN, CDR2 SYDVKM. Germline trimming cut 5 bases from V and 4 bases from J; bases unmatched to any gene: 8. The CDR3 covers 16 residues. CDR3 DNA: TGTGCCAGCAGTCCTTTGGGGGGGACCGGGGCCAACGTCCTGACTTTC. This translates into CASSPLGGTGANVLTF.

The V call is TRBV30, the J call TRBJ2-7; the match to TRBD2 covers 14 bases. V shed 4 bases, J shed 6 bases, and the junction held 8 bases outside the gene matches. Germline CDR1 GTSNPN, CDR2 SVGIG (reference sequence). The CDR3 is 15 residues long. The CDR3, as DNA: TGTGCCTGGACCGGACTAGCGGGAGGTCCTGGCGAGCAGTACTTC. Its translation is CAWTGLAGGPGEQYF.

The gene calls are TRBV7-9 and TRBJ2-7; 9 nucleotides match TRBD1. Germline V gene data show CDR1 as SEHNR and CDR2 as FQNEAQ (reference sequence). J gave up 2 bases and V 5 bases, and 10 bases lay outside the gene matches. The CDR3 runs 16 residues. The CDR3 loop is CASSPLGQGPAYEQYF. As DNA, the CDR3 is TGTGCCAGCAGCCCCCTCGGACAGGGGCCCGCCTACGAGCAGTACTTC.

Concerning this clone itself: This specimen includes other DNA sequences encoding the same CDR3. As DNA, the CDR3 is TGTGCCTGGAGTGGACAGGGTTACGAGCAGTACTTC. Protein sequence: CAWSGQGYEQYF. V usage is TRBV30 and J usage is TRBJ2-7; TRBD1 matches 7 bases. The germline V gene encodes CDR1 GTSNPN and CDR2 SVGIG (reference sequence). Trimming at V came to 1 base and at J to 4 bases, leaving 1 base not matched to a gene. The CDR3 sequence is 12 residues long.

This clone appeared a few times. The chain uses TRBV7-6 and TRBJ1-2; TRBD1 might be the D (5 bases). V gave up 5 bases and J gave up 5 bases, with 15 bases separating them. CDR1 is SGHVS, CDR2 FNYEAQ, per germline. The CDR3 extends over 14 amino acids. CDR3 bases: TGTGCCAGCAGCCCCGGGGACGGGGGGTATGGCTACACCTTC. Encoded protein: CASSPGDGGYGYTF.

The chain has TRBV30 and TRBJ2-2, with D perhaps TRBD2 (6 bases). Trimming cost V 3 bases and J 5 bases, with 10 bases left between them. Germline loops: CDR1 GTSNPN, CDR2 SVGIG (reference sequence). The length of the CDR3 is 13 residues. The CDR3 spells CAWSPSGTGELFF. The CDR3 nucleotides read TGTGCCTGGAGCCCGAGCGGGACCGGGGAGCTGTTTTTT.

The chain is built from TRBV2 and TRBJ1-2; no clear D. Germline CDR1 reads SNHLY; CDR2 reads FYNNEI. The CDR3 sequence is 13 residues long. V shed 9 bases and J shed 0 bases, with 11 bases lying between them. The CDR3 DNA reads as TGTGCCAGTCACATGGGAGCTAACTATGGCTACACCTTC. Protein: CASHMGANYGYTF.

This clone has just one count. The rearrangement links TRBV30 to TRBJ2-1, with 9 bases that match TRBD2. This CDR3 has 15 amino acids. V dropped 2 bases and J dropped 7; count of bases not matched to a gene: 9. In germline, CDR1 is GTSNPN, CDR2 SVGIG (reference sequence). CDR3 bases: TGTGCCTGGAGTCCTGCCGCGCGGGAGGGTAATGAGCAGTTCTTC. It specifies CAWSPAAREGNEQFF.

V gene TRBV21-1 combines with J gene TRBJ1-2. TRBV21-1 is noted as a pseudogene. The CDR3 is made up of 13 amino acids. The CDR3 DNA is TGTGCCAGCAGCAAAGCTCCCGGGTATGGCTACACCTTC. This translates into CASSKAPGYGYTF.

In this sample, this clone turned up a few times. The chain employs TRBV6-4 and TRBJ1-1; D perhaps matches TRBD1 (6 bases). This CDR3 comprises 14 residues. V lost 5 bases to trimming and J lost 5 bases, with 15 bases between them. Germline V gene data show CDR1 as MRHNA and CDR2 as SNTAGT. The CDR3, as DNA: TGTGCCAGCAGTCGACAGGCGGAAGGGACTGAAGCTTTCTTT. This sequence encodes CASSRQAEGTEAFF.

The chain has TRBV7-3 and TRBJ2-1; 8 bases are a match to TRBD2. Looked up from germline, CDR1 is SGHTA and CDR2 is FQGTGA. The V gene end was trimmed by 2 bases and the J gene end by 10 bases; junction bases not matched to a gene: 13. CDR3 length: 16 amino acids. The DNA for the CDR3 is TGTGCCAGCAGCTTAGGACTGACTAGCGTGAGGCACGAGCAGTTCTTC. It encodes CASSLGLTSVRHEQFF.